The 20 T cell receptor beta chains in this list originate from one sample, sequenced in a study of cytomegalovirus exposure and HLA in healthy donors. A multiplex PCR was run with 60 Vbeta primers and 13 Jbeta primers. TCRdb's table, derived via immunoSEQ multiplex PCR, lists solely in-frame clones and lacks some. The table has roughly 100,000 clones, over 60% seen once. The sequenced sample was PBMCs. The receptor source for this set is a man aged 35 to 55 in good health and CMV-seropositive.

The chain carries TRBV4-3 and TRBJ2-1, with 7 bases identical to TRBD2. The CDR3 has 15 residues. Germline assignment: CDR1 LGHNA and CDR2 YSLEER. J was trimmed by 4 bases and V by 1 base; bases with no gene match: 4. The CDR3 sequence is CASSQGEGQYNEQFF. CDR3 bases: TGCGCCAGCAGCCAAGGGGAGGGCCAATACAATGAGCAGTTCTTC.

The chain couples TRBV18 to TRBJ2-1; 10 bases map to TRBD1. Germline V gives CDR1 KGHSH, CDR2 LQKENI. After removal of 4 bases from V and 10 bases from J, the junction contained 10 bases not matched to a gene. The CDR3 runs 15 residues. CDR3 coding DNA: TGTGCCAGCTCACGCGGGACAGGGGCCTCCCCCGAGCAGTTCTTC. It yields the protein CASSRGTGASPEQFF.

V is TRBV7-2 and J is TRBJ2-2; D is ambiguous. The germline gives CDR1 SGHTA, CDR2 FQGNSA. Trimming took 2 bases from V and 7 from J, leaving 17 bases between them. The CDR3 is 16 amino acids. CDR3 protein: CASSLRVPSLGGELFF. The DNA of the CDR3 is TGTGCCAGCAGCTTACGGGTACCGAGCCTTGGCGGGGAGCTGTTTTTT.

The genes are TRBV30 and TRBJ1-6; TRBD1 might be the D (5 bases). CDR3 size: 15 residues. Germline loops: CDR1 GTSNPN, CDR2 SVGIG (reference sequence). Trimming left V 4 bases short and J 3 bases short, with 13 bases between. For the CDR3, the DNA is TGTGCCTGGAAGGTAGGGGCGATCTATAATTCACCCCTCCACTTT. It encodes CAWKVGAIYNSPLHF.

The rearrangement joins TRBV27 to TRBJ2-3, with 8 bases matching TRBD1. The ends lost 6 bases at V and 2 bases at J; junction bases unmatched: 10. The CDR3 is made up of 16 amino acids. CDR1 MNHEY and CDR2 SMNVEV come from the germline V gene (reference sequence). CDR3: CASSRGRGAATDTQYF. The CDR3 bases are TGTGCCAGCAGCAGGGGGCGAGGGGCCGCCACAGATACGCAGTATTTT.

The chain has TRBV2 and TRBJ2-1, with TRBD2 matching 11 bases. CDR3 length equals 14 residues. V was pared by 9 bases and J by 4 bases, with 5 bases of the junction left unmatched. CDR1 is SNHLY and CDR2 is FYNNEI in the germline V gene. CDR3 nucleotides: TGTGCCAGTCCAGGACTAGCGGGTTACAATGAGCAGTTCTTC. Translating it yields CASPGLAGYNEQFF.

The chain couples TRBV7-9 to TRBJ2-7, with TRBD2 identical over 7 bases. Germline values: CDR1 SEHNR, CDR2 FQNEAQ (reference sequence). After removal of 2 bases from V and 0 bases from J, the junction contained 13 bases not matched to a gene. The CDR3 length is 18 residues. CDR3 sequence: CASSLNPGEGSNSYEQYF. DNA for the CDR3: TGTGCCAGCAGCTTAAATCCCGGGGAGGGATCCAACTCCTACGAGCAGTACTTC.

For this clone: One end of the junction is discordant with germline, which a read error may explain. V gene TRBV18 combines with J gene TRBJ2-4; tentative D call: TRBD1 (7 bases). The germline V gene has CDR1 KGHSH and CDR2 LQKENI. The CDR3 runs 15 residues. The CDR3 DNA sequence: TGTGCCAGCTCACGACTAGAGGGGGCCAAAAACAGTCAGTACTTC. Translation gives CASSRLEGAKNSQYF.

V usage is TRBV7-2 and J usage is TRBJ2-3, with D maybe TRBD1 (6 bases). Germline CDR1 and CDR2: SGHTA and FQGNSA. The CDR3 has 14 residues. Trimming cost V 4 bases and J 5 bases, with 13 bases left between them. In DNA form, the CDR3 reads TGTGCCAGCAGCTACTGGGGGCTGGAAGATACGCAGTATTTT. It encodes CASSYWGLEDTQYF. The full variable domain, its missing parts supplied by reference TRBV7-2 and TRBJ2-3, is GAGVSQSPSNKVTEKGKDVELRCDPISGHTALYWYRQSLGQGLEFLIYFQGNSAPDKSGLPSDRFSAERTGGSVSTLTIQRTQQEDSAVYLCASSYWGLEDTQYFGPGTRLTVL.

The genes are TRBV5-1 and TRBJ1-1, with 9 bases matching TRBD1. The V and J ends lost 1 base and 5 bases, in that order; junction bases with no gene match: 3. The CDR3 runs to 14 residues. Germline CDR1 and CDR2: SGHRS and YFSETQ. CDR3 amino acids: CASSLMTGGTEAFF. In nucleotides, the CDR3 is TGCGCCAGCAGCTTGATGACAGGGGGGACTGAAGCTTTCTTT.

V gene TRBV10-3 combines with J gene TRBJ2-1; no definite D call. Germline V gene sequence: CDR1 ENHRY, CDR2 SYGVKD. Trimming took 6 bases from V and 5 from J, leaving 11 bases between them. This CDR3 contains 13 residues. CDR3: CAISLQSNNEQFF. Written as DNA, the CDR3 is TGTGCCATCAGCCTACAGAGCAACAATGAGCAGTTCTTC.

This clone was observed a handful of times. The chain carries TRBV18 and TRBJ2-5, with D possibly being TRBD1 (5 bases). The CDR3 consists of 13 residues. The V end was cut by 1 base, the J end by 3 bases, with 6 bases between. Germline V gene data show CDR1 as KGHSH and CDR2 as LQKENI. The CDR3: CASSPRREETQYF. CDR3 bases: TGTGCCAGCTCACCACGCAGGGAAGAGACCCAGTACTTC.

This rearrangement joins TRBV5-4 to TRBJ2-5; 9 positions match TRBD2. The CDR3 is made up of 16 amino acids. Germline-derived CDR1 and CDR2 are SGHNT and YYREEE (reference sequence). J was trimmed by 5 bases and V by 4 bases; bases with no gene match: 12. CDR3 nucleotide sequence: TGTGCCAGCAGCAGGGCTAGCGGGGCGTCTCGTGAGACCCAGTACTTC. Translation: CASSRASGASRETQYF.

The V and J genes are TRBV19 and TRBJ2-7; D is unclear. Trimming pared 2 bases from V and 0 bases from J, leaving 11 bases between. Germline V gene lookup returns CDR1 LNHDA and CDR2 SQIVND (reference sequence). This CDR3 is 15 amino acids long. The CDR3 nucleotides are TGTGCCAGTAGTATACGGGTAGCAAGCTCCTACGAGCAGTACTTC. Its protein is CASSIRVASSYEQYF.

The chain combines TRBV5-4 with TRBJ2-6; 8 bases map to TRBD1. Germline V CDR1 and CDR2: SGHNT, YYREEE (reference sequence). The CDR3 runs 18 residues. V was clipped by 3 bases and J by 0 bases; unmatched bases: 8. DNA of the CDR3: TGTGCCAGCAGCTCCTTGCAGGGGGCCCTCTCTGGGGCCAACGTCCTGACTTTC. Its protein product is CASSSLQGALSGANVLTF.

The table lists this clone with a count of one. The CDR3 loop is CASSDFPGQGQKGYEQYF. In DNA, the CDR3 is TGTGCCAGCTCCGACTTCCCGGGACAGGGGCAGAAGGGGTACGAGCAGTACTTC. V is TRBV18 and J is TRBJ2-7; 10 bases fit TRBD1. CDR1 is KGHSH, CDR2 LQKENI, per germline. V trimming: 6 bases; J trimming: 4 bases; junction bases outside the gene matches: 18. CDR3 length: 18 amino acids.

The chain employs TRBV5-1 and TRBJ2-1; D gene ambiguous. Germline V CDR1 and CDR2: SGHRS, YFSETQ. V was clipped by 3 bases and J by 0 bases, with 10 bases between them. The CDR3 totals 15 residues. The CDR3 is CASSSDWSSYNEQFF. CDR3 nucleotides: TGCGCCAGCAGCTCCGACTGGAGCTCCTACAATGAGCAGTTCTTC.

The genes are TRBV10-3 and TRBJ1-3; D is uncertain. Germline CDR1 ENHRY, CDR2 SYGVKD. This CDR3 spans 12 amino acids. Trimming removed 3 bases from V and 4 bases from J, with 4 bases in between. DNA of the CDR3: TGTGCCATCAGTGAATCGGGAAACACCATATATTTT. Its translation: CAISESGNTIYF.

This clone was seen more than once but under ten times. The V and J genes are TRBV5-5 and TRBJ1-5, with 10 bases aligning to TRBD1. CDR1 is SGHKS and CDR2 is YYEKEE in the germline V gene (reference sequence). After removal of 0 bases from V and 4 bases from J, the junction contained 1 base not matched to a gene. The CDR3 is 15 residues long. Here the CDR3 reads CASSLGQGANQPQHF. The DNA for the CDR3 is TGTGCCAGCAGCTTGGGACAGGGGGCTAATCAGCCCCAGCATTTT.

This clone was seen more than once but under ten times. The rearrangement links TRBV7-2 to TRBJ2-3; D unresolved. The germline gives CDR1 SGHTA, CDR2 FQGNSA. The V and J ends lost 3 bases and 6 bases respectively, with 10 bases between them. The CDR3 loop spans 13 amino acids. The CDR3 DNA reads TGTGCCAGCAGCTTCACTGCAGCGGATACGCAGTATTTT. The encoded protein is CASSFTAADTQYF.